This entry lists 9 T cell receptor beta chains sequenced from one sample in a study of cytomegalovirus exposure and HLA in healthy donors. PCR employed 60 Vbeta and 13 Jbeta primers. Measured with immunoSEQ multiplex PCR; TCRdb has only the in-frame clones, and not every one. The table includes some 150,000 clones, roughly 9.6% detected once. Specimen: PBMCs. These receptors all come from a woman in her forties in good health and CMV-seropositive.

The rearrangement uses TRBV19 and TRBJ1-5; TRBD1 matches 7 bases. The germline V gene encodes CDR1 LNHDA and CDR2 SQIVND (reference sequence). Trimming at V came to 4 bases and at J to 4 bases, leaving 7 bases not matched to a gene. There are 15 residues in the CDR3. The chain's CDR3 is CASSRSQGRNQPQHF. The CDR3 nucleotides read TGTGCCAGTAGTAGATCACAGGGGAGGAATCAGCCCCAGCATTTT.

This clone was detected a few times. The J gene is TRBJ1-2, the V gene TRBV5-1; D call uncertain. CDR1 and CDR2 from the germline V gene are SGHRS and YFSETQ. The CDR3 runs to 12 residues. The ends were cut back, 4 bases at V and 5 bases at J, with 9 bases in the middle. The CDR3 here is CASSQTEYGYTF. In DNA, the CDR3 is TGCGCCAGCAGCCAAACAGAGTATGGCTACACCTTC.

The table lists this clone with a few counts. The chain links TRBV11-2 to TRBJ1-5; D might be TRBD1 (6 bases). V lost 5 bases to trimming and J lost 0 bases, with 11 bases between them. This CDR3 contains 15 residues. Germline CDR1 SGHAT, CDR2 FQNNGV. In DNA form, the CDR3 reads TGTGCCAGCAGCCCCCAAGGGGGTAGCAATCAGCCCCAGCATTTT. As protein: CASSPQGGSNQPQHF.

This clone has just a few counts. V and J are TRBV5-4 and TRBJ2-2, with D unresolved. The CDR3 runs 14 residues. The V and J ends lost 4 bases and 1 base respectively, with 8 bases between them. Germline V CDR1 and CDR2: SGHNT, YYREEE (reference sequence). CDR3 sequence (DNA): TGTGCCAGCAGCCTGGACGGGAACACCGGGGAGCTGTTTTTT. Protein sequence: CASSLDGNTGELFF.

Only a few counts were recorded for this clone. The rearrangement uses TRBV6-5 and TRBJ2-1; 7 positions match TRBD1. V was pared by 6 bases and J by 4 bases, with 6 bases of the junction left unmatched. The CDR3 spans 14 residues. Germline-derived CDR1 and CDR2 are MNHEY and SVGAGI. The chain's CDR3 is CASRSGTDYNEQFF. The DNA of the CDR3 is TGTGCCAGCAGGTCCGGGACAGATTACAATGAGCAGTTCTTC.

The rearrangement uses TRBV7-6 and TRBJ1-6; a weak D match, TRBD1 (5 bases). Trimming took off 5 bases at V and 5 bases at J, with 13 bases between the two ends. The CDR3 is 15 residues long. CDR1 and CDR2 (germline): SGHVS, FNYEAQ. The CDR3 sequence is CASSRAWGDNSPLHF. Written as DNA, the CDR3 is TGTGCCAGCAGCCGTGCCTGGGGGGATAATTCACCCCTCCACTTT.

This clone has more than one count but fewer than ten. In DNA form, the CDR3 reads TGCGCCAGCAGCTTGGGGACAGCGGGACCTTCGAACACCGGGGAGCTGTTTTTT. Residues: CASSLGTAGPSNTGELFF. The chain has TRBV5-1 and TRBJ2-2, with D perhaps matching TRBD2 (7 bases). The V gene's germline CDR1 is SGHRS and CDR2 YFSETQ. The CDR3 spans 18 residues. Trimming took off 0 bases at V and 0 bases at J, with 15 bases between the two ends.

V is TRBV4-2 and J is TRBJ2-6; perhaps TRBD1 as D (6 bases). The germline CDR1 and CDR2 sequences are LGHNA and YNFKEQ. This CDR3 is 14 amino acids long. Deletions cut 3 bases from V and 8 bases from J, with 11 bases between. The CDR3 reads CASSQGDRSNVLTF. CDR3 nucleotides: TGTGCCAGCAGCCAGGGTGACAGGTCCAACGTCCTGACTTTC.

The sample holds a few counts of this clone. The chain uses TRBV5-1 and TRBJ2-3, with TRBD2 as a possible D gene (5 bases). Trimming pared 3 bases from V and 6 bases from J, leaving 14 bases between. This CDR3 contains 14 residues. In germline, CDR1 is SGHRS, CDR2 YFSETQ. The CDR3 nucleotides read TGCGCCAGCAGCTCCGGGATAACAATGGATACGCAGTATTTT. Its translation is CASSSGITMDTQYF. The variable domain in full, with the rest retrieved from reference TRBV5-1 and TRBJ2-3, is KAGVTQTPRYLIKTRGQQVTLSCSPISGHRSVSWYQQTPGQGLQFLFEYFSETQRNKGNFPGRFSGRQFSNSRSEMNVSTLELGDSALYLCASSSGITMDTQYFGPGTRLTVL.